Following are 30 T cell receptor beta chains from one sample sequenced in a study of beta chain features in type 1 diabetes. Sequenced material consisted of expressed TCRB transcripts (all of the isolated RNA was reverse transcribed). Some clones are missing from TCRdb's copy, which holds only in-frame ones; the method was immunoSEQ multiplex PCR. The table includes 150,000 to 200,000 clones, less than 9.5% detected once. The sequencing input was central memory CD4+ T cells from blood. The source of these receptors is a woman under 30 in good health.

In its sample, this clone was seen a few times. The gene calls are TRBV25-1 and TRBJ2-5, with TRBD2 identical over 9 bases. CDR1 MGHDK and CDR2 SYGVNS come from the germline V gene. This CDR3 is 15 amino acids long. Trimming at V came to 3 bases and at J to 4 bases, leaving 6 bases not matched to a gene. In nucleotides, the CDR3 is TGTGCCAGCAGTGAGTCCCTAGCGGGATTAGAGACCCAGTACTTC. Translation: CASSESLAGLETQYF.

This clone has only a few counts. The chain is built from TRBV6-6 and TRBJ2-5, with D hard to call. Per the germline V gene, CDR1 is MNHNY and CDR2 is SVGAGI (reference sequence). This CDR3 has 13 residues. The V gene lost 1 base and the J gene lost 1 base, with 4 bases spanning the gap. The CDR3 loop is CASSYFGQETQYF. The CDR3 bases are TGTGCCAGCAGTTACTTCGGCCAAGAGACCCAGTACTTC.

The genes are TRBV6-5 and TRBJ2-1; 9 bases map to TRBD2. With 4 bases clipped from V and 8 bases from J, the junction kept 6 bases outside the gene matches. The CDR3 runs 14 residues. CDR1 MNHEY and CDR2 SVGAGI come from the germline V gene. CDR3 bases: TGTGCCAGCAGTTTAGCGGGAGTGTTGGATGAGCAGTTCTTC. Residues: CASSLAGVLDEQFF.

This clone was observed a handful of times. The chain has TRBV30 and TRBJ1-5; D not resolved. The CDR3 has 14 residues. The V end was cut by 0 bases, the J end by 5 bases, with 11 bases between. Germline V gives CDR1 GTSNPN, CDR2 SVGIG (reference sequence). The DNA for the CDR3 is TGTGCCTGGAGTGTGGGCGGGTTGGATCAGCCCCAGCATTTT. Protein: CAWSVGGLDQPQHF.

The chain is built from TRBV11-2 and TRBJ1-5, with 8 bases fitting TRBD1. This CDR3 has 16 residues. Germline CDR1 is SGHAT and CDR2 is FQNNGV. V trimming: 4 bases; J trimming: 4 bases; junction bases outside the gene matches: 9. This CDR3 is CASSSEAQGANQPQHF. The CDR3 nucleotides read TGTGCCAGCAGCTCTGAAGCGCAGGGGGCTAATCAGCCCCAGCATTTT.

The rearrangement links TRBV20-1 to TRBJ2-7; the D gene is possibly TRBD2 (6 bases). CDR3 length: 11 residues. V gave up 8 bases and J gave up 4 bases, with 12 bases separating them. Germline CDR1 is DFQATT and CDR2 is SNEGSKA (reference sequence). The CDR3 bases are TGCAGTTCGGGAAGCGGGTACGAGCAGTACTTC. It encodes CSSGSGYEQYF.

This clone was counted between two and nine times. In nucleotides, the CDR3 is TGTGCCGCGGGGCGGCAGATCACAGATACGCAGTATTTT. Protein product: CAAGRQITDTQYF. This sequence joins TRBV25-1 and TRBJ2-3; D perhaps matches TRBD2 (6 bases). CDR3 size: 13 residues. V lost 11 bases and J lost 2, with 14 bases in between. Germline assignment: CDR1 MGHDK and CDR2 SYGVNS.

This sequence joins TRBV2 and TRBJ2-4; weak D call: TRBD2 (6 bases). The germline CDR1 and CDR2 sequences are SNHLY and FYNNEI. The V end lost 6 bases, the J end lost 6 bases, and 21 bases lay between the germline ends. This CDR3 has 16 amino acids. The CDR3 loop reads CASSLGLLLAGNIQYF. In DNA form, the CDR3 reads TGTGCCAGCAGCTTGGGACTCCTCTTAGCCGGAAACATTCAGTACTTC.

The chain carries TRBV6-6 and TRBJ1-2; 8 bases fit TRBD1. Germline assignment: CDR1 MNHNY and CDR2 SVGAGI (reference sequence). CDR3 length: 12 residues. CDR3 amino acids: CATQGAWGGYTF. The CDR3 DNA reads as TGTGCTACTCAGGGGGCATGGGGTGGCTACACCTTC.

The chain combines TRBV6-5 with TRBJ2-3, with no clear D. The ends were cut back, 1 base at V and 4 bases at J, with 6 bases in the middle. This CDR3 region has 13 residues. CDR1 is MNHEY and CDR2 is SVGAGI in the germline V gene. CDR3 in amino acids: CASSYYEADTQYF. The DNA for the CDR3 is TGTGCCAGCAGTTACTATGAGGCAGATACGCAGTATTTT.

The CDR3 nucleotides read TGTGCCTGGAGTAAGTCGACACCGAACACTGAAGCTTTCTTT. It is translated as CAWSKSTPNTEAFF. J is TRBJ1-1 and V is TRBV30, with unresolved D. CDR1 is GTSNPN, CDR2 SVGIG, per germline (reference sequence). Trimming took 2 bases from V and 1 from J, leaving 11 bases between them. CDR3 length: 14 residues.

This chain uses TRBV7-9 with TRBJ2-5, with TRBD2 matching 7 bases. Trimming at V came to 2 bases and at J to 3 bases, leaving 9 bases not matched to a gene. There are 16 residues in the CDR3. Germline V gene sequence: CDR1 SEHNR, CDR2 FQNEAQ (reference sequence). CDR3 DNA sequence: TGTGCCAGCAGCTTAACTAGGACTAGGAGGGAAGAGACCCAGTACTTC. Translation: CASSLTRTRREETQYF.

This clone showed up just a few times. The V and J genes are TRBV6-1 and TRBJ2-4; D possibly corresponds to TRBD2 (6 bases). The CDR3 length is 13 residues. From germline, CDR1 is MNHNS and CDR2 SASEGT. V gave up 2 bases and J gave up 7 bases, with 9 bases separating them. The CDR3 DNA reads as TGTGCCAGCAGTGAAAGGACTACGAACATTCAGTACTTC. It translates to CASSERTTNIQYF.

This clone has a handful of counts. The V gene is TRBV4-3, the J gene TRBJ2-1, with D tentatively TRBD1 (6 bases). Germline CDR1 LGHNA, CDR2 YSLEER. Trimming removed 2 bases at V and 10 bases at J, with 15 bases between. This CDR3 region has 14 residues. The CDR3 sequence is CASSQPTGTPEQFF. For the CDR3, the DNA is TGCGCCAGCAGCCAACCGACCGGGACACCCGAGCAGTTCTTC.

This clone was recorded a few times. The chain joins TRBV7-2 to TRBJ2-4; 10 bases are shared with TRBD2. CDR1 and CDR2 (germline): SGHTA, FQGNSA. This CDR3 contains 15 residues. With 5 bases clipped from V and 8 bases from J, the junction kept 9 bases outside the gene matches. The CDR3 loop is CASSITGTSVDIQYF. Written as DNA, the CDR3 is TGTGCCAGCAGCATTACCGGGACTAGCGTTGACATTCAGTACTTC.

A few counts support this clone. The CDR3 region has the DNA TGTGCCAGCAGCGCCCAGGTTTCCGATACGCAGTATTTT. It is translated as CASSAQVSDTQYF. The chain employs TRBV14 and TRBJ2-3; unclear D gene. This CDR3 region has 13 residues. CDR1 SGHDN and CDR2 FVKESK come from the germline V gene. Between the trimmed V and J ends, which lost 5 bases and 6 bases, there was a span of 12 bases.

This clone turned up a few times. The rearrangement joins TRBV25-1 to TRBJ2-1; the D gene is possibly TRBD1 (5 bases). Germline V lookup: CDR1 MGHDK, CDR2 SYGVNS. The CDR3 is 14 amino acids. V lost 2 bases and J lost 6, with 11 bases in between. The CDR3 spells CASSEEGALNEQFF. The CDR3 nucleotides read TGTGCCAGCAGTGAAGAAGGGGCGCTCAATGAGCAGTTCTTC.

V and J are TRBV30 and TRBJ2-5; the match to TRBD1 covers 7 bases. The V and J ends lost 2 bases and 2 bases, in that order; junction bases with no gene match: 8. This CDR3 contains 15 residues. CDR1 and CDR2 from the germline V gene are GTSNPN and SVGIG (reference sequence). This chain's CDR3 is CAWSRLGGGQETQYF. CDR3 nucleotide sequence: TGTGCCTGGAGTAGGTTAGGGGGCGGACAAGAGACCCAGTACTTC. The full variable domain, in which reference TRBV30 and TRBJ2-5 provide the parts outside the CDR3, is SQTIHQWPATLVQPVGSPLSLECTVEGTSNPNLYWYRQAAGRGLQLLFYSVGIGQISSEVPQNLSASRPQDRQFILSSKKLLLSDSGFYLCAWSRLGGGQETQYFGPGTRLLVL.

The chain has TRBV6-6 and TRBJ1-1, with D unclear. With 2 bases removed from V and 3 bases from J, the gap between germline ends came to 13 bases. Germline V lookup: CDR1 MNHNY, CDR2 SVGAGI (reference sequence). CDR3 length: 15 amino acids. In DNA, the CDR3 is TGTGCCAGCAGTTACCCTAACGGAGAGGACACTGAAGCTTTCTTT. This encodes CASSYPNGEDTEAFF.

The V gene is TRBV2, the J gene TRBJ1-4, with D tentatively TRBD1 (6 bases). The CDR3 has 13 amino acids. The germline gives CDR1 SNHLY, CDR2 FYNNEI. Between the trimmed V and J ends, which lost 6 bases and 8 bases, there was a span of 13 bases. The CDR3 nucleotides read TGTGCCAGCAGGAGGGACACGTCGGAAAAACTGTTTTTT. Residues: CASRRDTSEKLFF.

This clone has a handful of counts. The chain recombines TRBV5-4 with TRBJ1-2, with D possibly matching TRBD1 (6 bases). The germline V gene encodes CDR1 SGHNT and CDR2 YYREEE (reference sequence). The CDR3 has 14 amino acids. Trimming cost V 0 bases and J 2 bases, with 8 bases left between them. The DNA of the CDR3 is TGTGCCAGCAGCTTGGAGGGGGGGAACTATGGCTACACCTTC. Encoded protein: CASSLEGGNYGYTF.

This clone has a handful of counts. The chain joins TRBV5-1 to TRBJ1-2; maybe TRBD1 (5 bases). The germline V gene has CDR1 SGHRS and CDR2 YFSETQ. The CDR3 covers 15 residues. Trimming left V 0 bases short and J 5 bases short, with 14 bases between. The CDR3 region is CASSLAPDRQYGYTF. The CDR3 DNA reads TGCGCCAGCAGCTTGGCCCCCGACAGACAATATGGCTACACCTTC.

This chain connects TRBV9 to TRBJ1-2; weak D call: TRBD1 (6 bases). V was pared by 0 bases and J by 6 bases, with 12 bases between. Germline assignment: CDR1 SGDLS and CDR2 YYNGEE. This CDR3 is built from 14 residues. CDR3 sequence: CASSVGAGADGYTF. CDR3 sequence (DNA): TGTGCCAGCAGCGTAGGGGCAGGGGCCGATGGCTACACCTTC.

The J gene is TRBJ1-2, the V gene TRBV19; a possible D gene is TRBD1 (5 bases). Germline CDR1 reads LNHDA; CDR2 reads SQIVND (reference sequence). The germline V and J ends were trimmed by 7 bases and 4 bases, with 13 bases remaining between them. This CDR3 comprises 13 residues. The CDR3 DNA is TGTGCCAGTATTCAGGGAATGGGCTATGGCTACACCTTC. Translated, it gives CASIQGMGYGYTF.

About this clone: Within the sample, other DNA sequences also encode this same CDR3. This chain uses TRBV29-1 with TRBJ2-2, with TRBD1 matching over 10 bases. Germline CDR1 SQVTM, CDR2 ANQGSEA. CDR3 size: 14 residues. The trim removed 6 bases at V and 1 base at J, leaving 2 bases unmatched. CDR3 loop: CSVGQGRNTGELFF. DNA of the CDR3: TGCAGCGTGGGACAGGGGAGGAACACCGGGGAGCTGTTTTTT.

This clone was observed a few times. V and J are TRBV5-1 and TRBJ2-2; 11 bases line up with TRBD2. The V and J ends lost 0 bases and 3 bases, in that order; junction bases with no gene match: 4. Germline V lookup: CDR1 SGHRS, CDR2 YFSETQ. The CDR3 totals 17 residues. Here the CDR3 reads CASSLAPGLADTGELFF. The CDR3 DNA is TGCGCCAGCAGCTTGGCACCGGGACTAGCGGACACCGGGGAGCTGTTTTTT.

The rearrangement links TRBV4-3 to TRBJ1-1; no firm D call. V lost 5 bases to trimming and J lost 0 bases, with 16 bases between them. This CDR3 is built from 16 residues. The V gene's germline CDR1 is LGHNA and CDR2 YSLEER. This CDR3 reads CASSDYGGYMNTEAFF. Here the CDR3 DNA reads TGCGCCAGCAGCGACTACGGTGGTTACATGAACACTGAAGCTTTCTTT.

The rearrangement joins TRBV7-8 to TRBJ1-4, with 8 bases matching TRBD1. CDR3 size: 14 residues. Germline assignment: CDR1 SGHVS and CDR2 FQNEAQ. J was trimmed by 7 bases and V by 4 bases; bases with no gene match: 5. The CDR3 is CASSSGQGFEKLFF. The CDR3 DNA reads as TGTGCCAGCAGCTCCGGACAGGGTTTTGAAAAACTGTTTTTT.

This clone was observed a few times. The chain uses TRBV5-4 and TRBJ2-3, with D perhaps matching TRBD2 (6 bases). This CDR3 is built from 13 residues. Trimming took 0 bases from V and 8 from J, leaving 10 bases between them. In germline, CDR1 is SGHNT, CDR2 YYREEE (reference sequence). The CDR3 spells CASSLDLGSTQYF. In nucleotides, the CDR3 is TGTGCCAGCAGCTTGGATCTCGGGAGTACGCAGTATTTT.

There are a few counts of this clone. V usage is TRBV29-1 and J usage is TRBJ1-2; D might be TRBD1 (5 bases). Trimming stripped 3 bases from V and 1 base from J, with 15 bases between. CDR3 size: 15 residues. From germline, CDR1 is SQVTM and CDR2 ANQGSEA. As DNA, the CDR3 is TGCAGCGTTGATGAGCGGGGTAGGGGTAACTATGGCTACACCTTC. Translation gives CSVDERGRGNYGYTF.